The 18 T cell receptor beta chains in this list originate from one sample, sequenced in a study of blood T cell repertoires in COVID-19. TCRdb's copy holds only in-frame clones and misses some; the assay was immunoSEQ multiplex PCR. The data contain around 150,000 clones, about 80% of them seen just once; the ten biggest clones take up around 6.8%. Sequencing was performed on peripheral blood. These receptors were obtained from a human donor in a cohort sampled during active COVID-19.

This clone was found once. The CDR3 loop is CASSLSGGYTDTQYF. In DNA form, the CDR3 reads TGTGCCAGCAGCCTCTCAGGTGGCTACACAGATACGCAGTATTTT. The chain carries TRBV9 and TRBJ2-3; D unresolved. The V gene lost 4 bases and the J gene lost 2 bases, with 14 bases spanning the gap. The CDR3 is 15 amino acids. Germline loops: CDR1 SGDLS, CDR2 YYNGEE.

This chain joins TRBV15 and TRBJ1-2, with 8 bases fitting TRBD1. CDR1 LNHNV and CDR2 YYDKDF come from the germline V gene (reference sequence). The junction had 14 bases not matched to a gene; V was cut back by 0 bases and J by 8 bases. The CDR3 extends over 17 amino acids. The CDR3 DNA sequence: TGTGCCACCAGCAGAGATGGAGGACAGGGCACGTCGCCGGGCTACACCTTC. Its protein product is CATSRDGGQGTSPGYTF.

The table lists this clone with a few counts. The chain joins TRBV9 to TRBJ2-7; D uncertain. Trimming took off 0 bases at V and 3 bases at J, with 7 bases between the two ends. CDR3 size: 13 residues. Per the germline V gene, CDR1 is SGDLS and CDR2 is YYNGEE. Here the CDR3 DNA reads TGTGCCAGCAGCGTAGCTCTAGACTACGAGCAGTACTTC. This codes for CASSVALDYEQYF. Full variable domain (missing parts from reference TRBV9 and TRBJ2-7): DSGVTQTPKHLITATGQRVTLRCSPRSGDLSVYWYQQSLDQGLQFLIQYYNGEERAKGNILERFSAQQFPDLHSELNLSSLELGDSALYFCASSVALDYEQYFGPGTRLTVT.

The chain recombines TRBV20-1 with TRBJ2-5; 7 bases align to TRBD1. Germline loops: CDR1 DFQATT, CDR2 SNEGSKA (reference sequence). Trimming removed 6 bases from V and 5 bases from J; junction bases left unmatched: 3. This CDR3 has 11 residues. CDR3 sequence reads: CSAEQGETQYF. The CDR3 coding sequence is TGCAGTGCCGAACAGGGGGAGACCCAGTACTTC.

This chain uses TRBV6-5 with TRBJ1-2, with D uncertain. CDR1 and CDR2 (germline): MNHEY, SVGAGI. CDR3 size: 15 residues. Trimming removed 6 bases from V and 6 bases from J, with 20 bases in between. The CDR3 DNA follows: TGTGCCAGCAGCGACAACGGAAGAGCCACCGATGGCTACACCTTC. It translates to CASSDNGRATDGYTF.

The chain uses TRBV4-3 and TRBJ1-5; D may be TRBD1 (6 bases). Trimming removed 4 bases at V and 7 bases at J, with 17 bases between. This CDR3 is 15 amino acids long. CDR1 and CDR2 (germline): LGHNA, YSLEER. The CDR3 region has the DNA TGCGCCAGCAGCCGGTCGTACAGGGACGTGCAGCCCCAGCATTTT. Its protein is CASSRSYRDVQPQHF.

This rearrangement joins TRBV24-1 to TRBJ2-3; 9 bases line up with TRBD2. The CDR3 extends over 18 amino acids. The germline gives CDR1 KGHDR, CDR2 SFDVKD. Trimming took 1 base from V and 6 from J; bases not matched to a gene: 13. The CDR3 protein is CATSDLSAGGILWDTQYF. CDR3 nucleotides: TGTGCCACCAGTGATTTATCGGCGGGGGGGATTCTTTGGGATACGCAGTATTTT.

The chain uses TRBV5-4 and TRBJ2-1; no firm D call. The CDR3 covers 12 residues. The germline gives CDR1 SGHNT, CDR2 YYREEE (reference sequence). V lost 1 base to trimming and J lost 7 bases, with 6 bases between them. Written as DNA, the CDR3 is TGTGCCAGCAGCTTGCCGCGGAATGAGCAGTTCTTC. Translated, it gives CASSLPRNEQFF.

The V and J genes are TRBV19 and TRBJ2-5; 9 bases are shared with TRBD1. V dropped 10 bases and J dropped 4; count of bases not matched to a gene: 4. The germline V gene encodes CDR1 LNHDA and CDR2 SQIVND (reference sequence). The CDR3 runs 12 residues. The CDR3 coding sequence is TGTGCCACCGAGGACAGGGGAGAGACCCAGTACTTC. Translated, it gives CATEDRGETQYF.

CDR3 sequence: CASSLWRLAGEKQFF. The CDR3 DNA reads as TGTGCCAGCAGTTTATGGCGACTAGCGGGGGAAAAGCAGTTCTTC. The rearrangement links TRBV27 to TRBJ2-1, with TRBD2 identical over 12 bases. The germline gives CDR1 MNHEY, CDR2 SMNVEV (reference sequence). The V gene end was trimmed by 1 base and the J gene end by 11 bases; junction bases not matched to a gene: 6. This CDR3 is built from 15 residues.

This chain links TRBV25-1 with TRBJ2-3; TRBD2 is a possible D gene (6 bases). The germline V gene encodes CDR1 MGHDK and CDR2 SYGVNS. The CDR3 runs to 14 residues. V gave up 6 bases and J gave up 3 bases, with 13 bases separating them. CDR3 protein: CASRPGTPTDTQYF. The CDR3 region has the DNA TGTGCCAGCAGACCCGGGACTCCGACAGATACGCAGTATTTT.

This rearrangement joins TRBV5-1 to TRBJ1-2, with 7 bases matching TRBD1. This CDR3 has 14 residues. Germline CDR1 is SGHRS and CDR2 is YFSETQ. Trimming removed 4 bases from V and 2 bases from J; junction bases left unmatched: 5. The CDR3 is CASSLTGWNYGYTF. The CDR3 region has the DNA TGCGCCAGCAGCCTGACAGGGTGGAACTATGGCTACACCTTC.

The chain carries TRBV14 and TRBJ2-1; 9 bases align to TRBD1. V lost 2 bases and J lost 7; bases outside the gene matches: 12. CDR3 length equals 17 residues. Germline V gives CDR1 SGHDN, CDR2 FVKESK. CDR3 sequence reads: CASSQKRPGQGRNEQFF. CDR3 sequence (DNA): TGTGCCAGCAGCCAAAAGCGGCCGGGACAGGGCCGGAATGAGCAGTTCTTC. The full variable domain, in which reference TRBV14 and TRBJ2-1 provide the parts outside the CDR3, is EAGVTQFPSHSVIEKGQTVTLRCDPISGHDNLYWYRRVMGKEIKFLLHFVKESKQDESGMPNNRFLAERTGGTYSTLKVQPAELEDSGVYFCASSQKRPGQGRNEQFFGPGTRLTVL.

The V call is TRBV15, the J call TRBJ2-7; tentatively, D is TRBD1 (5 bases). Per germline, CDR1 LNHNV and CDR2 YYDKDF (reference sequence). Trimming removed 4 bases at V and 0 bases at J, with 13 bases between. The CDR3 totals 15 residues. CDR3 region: CATSKAGSISYEQYF. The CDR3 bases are TGTGCCACCAGCAAGGCAGGGTCGATCTCCTACGAGCAGTACTTC.

DNA of the CDR3: TGTGCCAGCAGTTACCGGGACAGCTACGAGCAGTACTTC. This codes for CASSYRDSYEQYF. V is TRBV6-5 and J is TRBJ2-7, with 7 bases identical to TRBD1. The CDR3 sequence is 13 residues long. V lost 2 bases to trimming and J lost 3 bases; unmatched junction nucleotides: 1. Germline loops: CDR1 MNHEY, CDR2 SVGAGI.

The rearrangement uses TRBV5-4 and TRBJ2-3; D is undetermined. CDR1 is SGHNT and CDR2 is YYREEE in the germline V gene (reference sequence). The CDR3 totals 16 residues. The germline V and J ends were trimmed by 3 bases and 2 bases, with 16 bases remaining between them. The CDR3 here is CASSSRREPATDTQYF. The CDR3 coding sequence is TGTGCCAGCAGCTCGCGGCGAGAGCCCGCCACAGATACGCAGTATTTT.

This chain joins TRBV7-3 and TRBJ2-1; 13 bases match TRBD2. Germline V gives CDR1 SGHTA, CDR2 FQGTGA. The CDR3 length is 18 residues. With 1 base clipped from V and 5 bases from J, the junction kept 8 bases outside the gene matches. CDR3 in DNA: TGTGCCAGCAGCTTAAGGGCTACCGGGACTAGCGGGGACAATGAGCAGTTCTTC. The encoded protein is CASSLRATGTSGDNEQFF.

The CDR3 sequence is CASSPPQGVFSPLHF. As DNA, the CDR3 is TGTGCCAGCAGTCCGCCCCAGGGGGTCTTTTCACCCCTCCACTTT. The chain employs TRBV28 and TRBJ1-6; 7 bases fit TRBD1. This CDR3 has 15 amino acids. Looked up from germline, CDR1 is MDHEN and CDR2 is SYDVKM. The V gene end was trimmed by 5 bases and the J gene end by 9 bases; junction bases not matched to a gene: 10.